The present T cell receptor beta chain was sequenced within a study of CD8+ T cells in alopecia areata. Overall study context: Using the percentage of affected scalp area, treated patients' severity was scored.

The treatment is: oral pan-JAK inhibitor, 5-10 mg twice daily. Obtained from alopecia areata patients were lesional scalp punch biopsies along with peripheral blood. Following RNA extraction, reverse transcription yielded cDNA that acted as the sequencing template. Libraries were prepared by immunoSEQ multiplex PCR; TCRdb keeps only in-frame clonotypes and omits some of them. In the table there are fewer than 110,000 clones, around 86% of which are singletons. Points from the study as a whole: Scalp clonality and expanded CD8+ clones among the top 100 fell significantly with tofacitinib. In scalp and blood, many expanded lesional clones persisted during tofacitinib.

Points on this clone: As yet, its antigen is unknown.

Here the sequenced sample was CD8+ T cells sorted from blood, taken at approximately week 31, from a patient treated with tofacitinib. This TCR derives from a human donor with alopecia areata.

The CDR3 region is CASSDGADQYNEQFF. CDR3 in DNA: TGTGCCAGCAGTGACGGGGCGGACCAATACAATGAGCAGTTCTTC. The V and J genes are TRBV6-4 and TRBJ2-1; possibly TRBD1 for D (5 bases). Trimming shortened V by 2 bases and J by 4 bases, and 12 bases separated the two germline ends. Germline lookup yields CDR1 MRHNA and CDR2 SNTAGT. The CDR3 totals 15 residues.